The 30 T cell receptor beta chains reported below all come from one sample, sequenced in a study of T-cell reconstitution after alpha-beta-depleted transplantation in children. Preparation of the TCRbeta library involved a method that used unique molecular identifiers. TCRdb re-called the PCR reads with MiXCR, one entry per CDR3 protein. The data hold more than 450,000 distinct CDR3 sequences, with 18% observed a single time. The sample was PBMCs from the stem cell graft donor, taken from the stem cell graft. These receptors were collected from a human donor who donated a stem cell graft to a child with acute lymphoblastic leukemia.

V and J are TRBV12-3 or TRBV12-4 and TRBJ1-1; maybe TRBD1 (5 bases). The CDR3 extends over 16 amino acids. V was pared by 2 bases and J by 1 base, with 14 bases between. The CDR3 region has the DNA TGTGCCAGCAGTTTATGGGACCAATCGGAGAACACTGAAGCTTTCTTT. Amino acids: CASSLWDQSENTEAFF.

The sample holds a few counts of this clonotype. The chain employs TRBV27 and TRBJ2-5, with D possibly being TRBD2 (6 bases). The CDR3 spans 13 residues. Germline V gives CDR1 MNHEY, CDR2 SMNVEV (reference sequence). The V and J ends lost 7 bases and 6 bases respectively, with 15 bases between them. This chain's CDR3 is CASTSWGRQTQYF. The CDR3 coding sequence is TGTGCCAGCACCTCATGGGGGAGGCAGACCCAGTACTTC.

This chain joins TRBV5-1 and TRBJ1-1; D is unclear. The CDR3 has 15 residues. Germline-derived CDR1 and CDR2 are SGHRS and YFSETQ. Trimming cost V 6 bases and J 0 bases, with 15 bases left between them. In DNA form, the CDR3 reads TGCGCCAGCACCCACGGTGGAGGGCTGAACACTGAAGCTTTCTTT. Its translation is CASTHGGGLNTEAFF.

This sequence joins TRBV2 and TRBJ2-7; D remains unclear. CDR3 size: 14 residues. Trimming removed 3 bases at V and 0 bases at J, with 9 bases between. In germline, CDR1 is SNHLY, CDR2 FYNNEI. The CDR3 region is CASSDRVSSYEQYF. The CDR3 nucleotides are TGTGCCAGCAGTGACCGGGTGAGCTCCTACGAGCAGTACTTC.

The chain uses TRBV18 and TRBJ2-1, with 13 bases that match TRBD2. The CDR3 covers 16 residues. CDR1 is KGHSH, CDR2 LQKENI, per germline. The J segment lost 13 bases and the V segment lost 4 bases, leaving 13 bases of the junction unmatched. CDR3 sequence (DNA): TGTGCCAGCTCACGCGCACCCCTCGGGACTAGCGGGATCCAGTTCTTC. Protein product: CASSRAPLGTSGIQFF.

In regard to this clonotype: At one of its ends the junction is not consistent with the germline gene, which may arise from a read error. The chain couples TRBV11-1 to TRBJ2-2, with TRBD2 matching over 15 bases. The CDR3 has 18 amino acids. Germline V gene sequence: CDR1 SGHAT, CDR2 FQDESV (reference sequence). Here the CDR3 DNA reads TGTGCCAGCAGCTGGGGACTAGCGGGAGGAGCGAAAACCGGGGAGCTGTTTTTT. This encodes CASSWGLAGGAKTGELFF.

The chain recombines TRBV5-1 with TRBJ2-3, with a tentative D call TRBD2 (5 bases). Germline V gives CDR1 SGHRS, CDR2 YFSETQ. The CDR3 covers 14 residues. Trimming removed 7 bases at V and 4 bases at J, with 16 bases between. CDR3 region: CASEKASKADTQYF. The CDR3 DNA is TGCGCCAGCGAAAAGGCTAGCAAGGCAGATACGCAGTATTTT.

The rearrangement links TRBV20-1 to TRBJ2-1, with D possibly matching TRBD1 (5 bases). The CDR3 sequence is 14 residues long. Germline CDR1 is DFQATT and CDR2 is SNEGSKA (reference sequence). Trimming cost V 5 bases and J 9 bases, with 20 bases left between them. DNA for the CDR3: TGCAGTGCTCTCGAACGGGCTTATAGGGGTGAGCAGTTCTTC. It specifies CSALERAYRGEQFF.

This chain connects TRBV7-9 to TRBJ2-1; D possibly corresponds to TRBD2 (5 bases). Germline loops: CDR1 SEHNR, CDR2 FQNEAQ (reference sequence). CDR3 size: 15 residues. V dropped 8 bases and J dropped 2 bases, with 16 bases sitting between them. The CDR3 region is CASVEGRTTYNEQFF. The DNA for the CDR3 is TGTGCCAGCGTTGAGGGCAGAACCACCTACAATGAGCAGTTCTTC.

V is TRBV7-9 and J is TRBJ2-1, with 10 bases lining up with TRBD2. The CDR3 length is 16 residues. V trimming: 5 bases; J trimming: 4 bases; junction bases outside the gene matches: 8. CDR1 and CDR2 from the germline V gene are SEHNR and FQNEAQ (reference sequence). The CDR3 DNA follows: TGTGCCAGCAGCACTACTAGCGGGATGACATACAATGAGCAGTTCTTC. This sequence encodes CASSTTSGMTYNEQFF.

This clonotype was found a few times. The V and J genes are TRBV7-3 and TRBJ2-3; D not resolved. Trimming removed 7 bases from V and 0 bases from J, with 11 bases in between. This CDR3 region has 14 residues. CDR1 is SGHTA and CDR2 is FQGTGA in the germline V gene. The CDR3 DNA is TGTGCCAGCACCGACTCGTTTAGCACAGATACGCAGTATTTT. As protein: CASTDSFSTDTQYF.

The chain joins TRBV5-1 to TRBJ2-1, with TRBD2 as a possible D gene (6 bases). The ends were cut back, 4 bases at V and 1 base at J, with 12 bases in the middle. The CDR3 sequence is 15 residues long. Germline V lookup: CDR1 SGHRS, CDR2 YFSETQ. The DNA of the CDR3 is TGCGCCAGCAGCCCGACCGGGACTTCCTACAATGAGCAGTTCTTC. Amino acid sequence: CASSPTGTSYNEQFF.

The chain recombines TRBV5-1 with TRBJ1-1; a weak D match, TRBD1 (5 bases). The V end was cut by 2 bases, the J end by 7 bases, with 12 bases between. Germline V CDR1 and CDR2: SGHRS, YFSETQ. The CDR3 runs to 13 residues. CDR3 sequence (DNA): TGCGCCAGCAGCTTCGAGGGACCGCATGAAGCTTTCTTT. Residues: CASSFEGPHEAFF.

There are many counts of this clonotype. V gene TRBV5-1 combines with J gene TRBJ2-3; no reliable D call. Trimming removed 5 bases at V and 0 bases at J, with 4 bases between. The CDR3 contains 12 residues. Germline values: CDR1 SGHRS, CDR2 YFSETQ. CDR3 DNA sequence: TGCGCCAGCAGGACTAGCACAGATACGCAGTATTTT. It encodes CASRTSTDTQYF.

The CDR3 region is CASSPGQGVRGTDTQYF. The CDR3 nucleotides are TGCGCCAGCTCCCCGGGACAGGGGGTTCGCGGCACAGATACGCAGTATTTT. The gene calls are TRBV5-1 and TRBJ2-3, with 11 positions matching TRBD1. Germline V gene sequence: CDR1 SGHRS, CDR2 YFSETQ. The V gene end was trimmed by 7 bases and the J gene end by 1 base; junction bases not matched to a gene: 11. This CDR3 spans 17 amino acids.

The CDR3 sequence is CVSLGLAGGPMRETQYF. The CDR3 DNA is TGTGTCAGTCTGGGACTAGCGGGAGGGCCCATGCGAGAGACCCAGTACTTC. The V call is TRBV7-9, the J call TRBJ2-5; 16 bases match TRBD2. The CDR3 consists of 17 residues. Germline V gene sequence: CDR1 SEHNR, CDR2 FQNEAQ (reference sequence). The entire variable domain, with the rest obtained from reference TRBV7-9 and TRBJ2-5, is as follows: DTGVSQNPRHKITKRGQNVTFRCDPISEHNRLYWYRQTLGQGPEFLTYFQNEAQLEKSRLLSDRFSAERPKGSFSTLEIQRTEQGDSAMYLCVSLGLAGGPMRETQYFGPGTRLLVL.

This clonotype was counted a few times. The genes are TRBV3-1 and TRBJ2-5; tentative D call: TRBD2 (5 bases). Germline CDR1 reads LGHDT; CDR2 reads YNNKEL (reference sequence). This CDR3 has 13 residues. V shed 5 bases and J shed 5 bases, with 12 bases lying between them. The CDR3 DNA follows: TGTGCCAGCAGCGACCCTTGGGAGGAGACCCAGTACTTC. Protein sequence: CASSDPWEETQYF.

This clonotype was detected only a few times. V is TRBV25-1 and J is TRBJ2-5, with D maybe TRBD1 (5 bases). Germline CDR1 is MGHDK and CDR2 is SYGVNS. CDR3 length equals 14 residues. The ends were cut back, 5 bases at V and 0 bases at J, with 10 bases in the middle. The CDR3 sequence: CASSLRQNQETQYF. The CDR3 bases are TGTGCCAGCAGTTTAAGACAGAACCAAGAGACCCAGTACTTC.

The chain carries TRBV9 and TRBJ2-5; the D call may be TRBD1 or TRBD2 (5 bases each). CDR3 length: 14 residues. CDR1 is SGDLS, CDR2 YYNGEE, per germline. V was cut by 4 bases and J by 9 bases, with 19 bases left in between. The CDR3 DNA reads TGTGCCAGCAGCCCCGGGACGGCCCTTATGGCCCAGTACTTC. It is translated as CASSPGTALMAQYF.

This sequence joins TRBV5-1 and TRBJ1-5; tentatively, D is TRBD1 (5 bases). CDR1 and CDR2 from the germline V gene are SGHRS and YFSETQ. The CDR3 has 15 amino acids. Trimming left V 0 bases short and J 5 bases short, with 12 bases between. In DNA form, the CDR3 reads TGCGCCAGCAGCTTGGCCGGGGAGGGGTATCAGCCCCAGCATTTT. It yields the protein CASSLAGEGYQPQHF.

J is TRBJ2-1 and V is TRBV5-6, with 10 nucleotides matching TRBD2. This CDR3 region has 19 residues. With 4 bases clipped from V and 3 bases from J, the junction kept 16 bases outside the gene matches. Germline V gene data show CDR1 as SGHDT and CDR2 as YYEEEE. The CDR3 here is CASSVPGTSAPPLYNEQFF. Here the CDR3 DNA reads TGTGCCAGCAGCGTTCCCGGGACTAGCGCTCCACCCCTCTACAATGAGCAGTTCTTC. Looking up the rest from reference TRBV5-6 and TRBJ2-1 gives the full variable domain: DAGVTQSPTHLIKTRGQQVTLRCSPKSGHDTVSWYQQALGQGPQFIFQYYEEEERQRGNFPDRFSGHQFPNYSSELNVNALLLGDSALYLCASSVPGTSAPPLYNEQFFGPGTRLTVL.

With respect to this clonotype: This may stem from a read error, because a much larger clone lies one nucleotide away. This chain links TRBV5-1 with TRBJ2-1, with a tentative D call TRBD1 (5 bases). The V gene's germline CDR1 is SGHRS and CDR2 YFSETQ. This CDR3 has 12 residues. CDR3 region: CASGLARDEQFF. CDR3 in DNA: TGCGCCAGCGGCTTGGCCAGGGATGAGCAGTTCTTC.

CDR3 nucleotides: TGTGCCAGCAGCTTCGGGGGCGCGAGCTCCTACAATGAGCAGTTCTTC. Encoded protein: CASSFGGASSYNEQFF. V is TRBV11-2 and J is TRBJ2-1; the D call may be TRBD1 or TRBD2 (6 bases each). CDR3 size: 16 residues. Trimming shortened V by 3 bases and J by 0 bases, and 12 bases separated the two germline ends. Per the germline V gene, CDR1 is SGHAT and CDR2 is FQNNGV.

The chain links TRBV11-2 to TRBJ1-2; a possible D gene is TRBD1 (6 bases). CDR3 length: 14 residues. V lost 3 bases and J 8 bases, leaving 16 bases between the germline ends. From germline, CDR1 is SGHAT and CDR2 FQNNGV. DNA of the CDR3: TGTGCCAGCAGCTTGGGGCCCACAGGGTACGGCTACACCTTC. It encodes CASSLGPTGYGYTF.

As concerns this clonotype: Mismatch with germline at one junction end may stem from a read error. The chain joins TRBV12-3 or TRBV12-4 to TRBJ2-1, with 13 bases identical to TRBD2. CDR3 length equals 16 residues. This CDR3 is CASRRTSGSAYNEHFF. DNA for the CDR3: TGTGCCAGCAGGAGGACTAGCGGGAGCGCCTACAATGAGCACTTCTTC.

The sample holds a few counts of this clonotype. The rearrangement joins TRBV20-1 to TRBJ2-7, with a tentative D call TRBD2 (5 bases). Germline CDR1 is DFQATT and CDR2 is SNEGSKA (reference sequence). Trimming shortened V by 4 bases and J by 3 bases, and 13 bases separated the two germline ends. CDR3 length equals 13 residues. The DNA of the CDR3 is TGCAGTGCTATTACGAGGACTTACTACGAGCAGTACTTC. The encoded protein is CSAITRTYYEQYF.

The chain combines TRBV4-1 with TRBJ2-7; 9 positions agree with TRBD2. CDR1 is MGHRA, CDR2 YSYEKL, per germline. V lost 4 bases to trimming and J lost 3 bases; unmatched junction nucleotides: 13. The length of the CDR3 is 17 residues. The CDR3 sequence: CASSPLDSGRIGYEQYF. The CDR3 coding sequence is TGCGCCAGCAGCCCCCTTGATAGCGGGAGAATAGGCTACGAGCAGTACTTC.

The chain links TRBV5-5 to TRBJ2-7, with TRBD1 matching 9 bases. The CDR3 extends over 15 amino acids. The V gene's germline CDR1 is SGHKS and CDR2 YYEKEE (reference sequence). V shed 4 bases, J shed 0 bases, and the junction held 5 bases outside the gene matches. The CDR3 nucleotides are TGTGCCAGCAGCCGGGGACAGGGAATCTCCTACGAGCAGTACTTC. Its translation is CASSRGQGISYEQYF.

V and J are TRBV9 and TRBJ1-1; 8 bases map to TRBD1. V dropped 0 bases and J dropped 2; count of bases not matched to a gene: 6. Germline-derived CDR1 and CDR2 are SGDLS and YYNGEE. CDR3 length: 16 amino acids. Written as DNA, the CDR3 is TGTGCCAGCAGCGTAGTGGGGGACAGGATCAACACTGAAGCTTTCTTT. Residues: CASSVVGDRINTEAFF. The full variable domain, with the rest looked up from reference TRBV9 and TRBJ1-1, is DSGVTQTPKHLITATGQRVTLRCSPRSGDLSVYWYQQSLDQGLQFLIQYYNGEERAKGNILERFSAQQFPDLHSELNLSSLELGDSALYFCASSVVGDRINTEAFFGQGTRLTVV.

The chain has TRBV4-1 and TRBJ2-3; D ambiguous. The CDR3 contains 13 residues. Trimming removed 0 bases at V and 5 bases at J, with 6 bases between. Per germline, CDR1 MGHRA and CDR2 YSYEKL. CDR3 residues: CASSQDSGDTQYF. The CDR3 DNA is TGCGCCAGCAGCCAAGATAGTGGAGATACGCAGTATTTT.